Presented here are 21 T cell receptor beta chains from one specimen sequenced in a study of shared clonotypes between healthy human individuals. Clones were sequenced by immunoSEQ multiplex PCR, and TCRdb holds only the in-frame ones, with some missing. Counted here are about 2.1 million clones, just under 95% occurring once; the ten biggest clones make up over 1.5%. Naive CD8 cells comprised CD45RO-negative, CCR7-positively selected cells, excluding terminally differentiated effector memory CD45RA+ cells. Sample: naive CD8+ T cells from PBMCs. Every receptor here comes from a man younger than 35 in good health. Some clones in this sample may be carry-over from other donors' samples.

The CDR3 loop is CASSQDRTGGGYTF. The CDR3 bases are TGCGCCAGCAGCCAAGATCGAACAGGGGGTGGCTACACCTTC. V gene TRBV4-1 combines with J gene TRBJ1-2; TRBD1 aligns across 8 bases. CDR3 length: 14 amino acids. The germline V gene has CDR1 MGHRA and CDR2 YSYEKL. With V trimmed by 0 bases and J by 7 bases, 4 bases remained unmatched.

This clone was found once. This chain connects TRBV27 to TRBJ1-2; D uncertain. The V gene lost 6 bases and the J gene lost 1 base, with 9 bases spanning the gap. The CDR3 loop spans 13 amino acids. Germline-derived CDR1 and CDR2 are MNHEY and SMNVEV (reference sequence). CDR3: CASSSSRNYGYTF. CDR3 in DNA: TGTGCCAGCAGCTCCAGCCGTAACTATGGCTACACCTTC.

The chain links TRBV27 to TRBJ2-2; 9 positions match TRBD2. CDR1 is MNHEY and CDR2 is SMNVEV in the germline V gene (reference sequence). The V and J ends lost 4 bases and 0 bases, in that order; junction bases with no gene match: 3. This CDR3 comprises 16 residues. Written as DNA, the CDR3 is TGTGCCAGCAGTTGGTCTAGCGGGGCGAACACCGGGGAGCTGTTTTTT. Its translation: CASSWSSGANTGELFF.

This chain joins TRBV6-6 and TRBJ1-5; D is uncertain. This CDR3 has 12 residues. Germline CDR1 reads MNHNY; CDR2 reads SVGAGI (reference sequence). Trimming stripped 6 bases from V and 7 bases from J, with 10 bases between. CDR3: CASSGVGQPQHF. DNA for the CDR3: TGTGCCAGCAGCGGGGTAGGGCAGCCCCAGCATTTT.

This sequence joins TRBV7-9 and TRBJ1-1; no firm D call. CDR1 is SEHNR and CDR2 is FQNEAQ in the germline V gene (reference sequence). The CDR3 extends over 14 amino acids. Trimming shortened V by 1 base and J by 1 base, and 7 bases separated the two germline ends. CDR3 residues: CASSLVMANTEAFF. The DNA of the CDR3 is TGTGCCAGCAGCTTAGTGATGGCGAACACTGAAGCTTTCTTT. Full variable domain (rest looked up from reference TRBV7-9 and TRBJ1-1): DTGVSQNPRHKITKRGQNVTFRCDPISEHNRLYWYRQTLGQGPEFLTYFQNEAQLEKSRLLSDRFSAERPKGSFSTLEIQRTEQGDSAMYLCASSLVMANTEAFFGQGTRLTVV.

The chain uses TRBV19 and TRBJ2-7; TRBD2 aligns across 7 bases. The CDR3 has 15 residues. V lost 1 base and J lost 5; bases outside the gene matches: 8. Germline CDR1 reads LNHDA; CDR2 reads SQIVND (reference sequence). The CDR3 spells CASSIGAGRVNEQYF. In DNA, the CDR3 is TGTGCCAGTAGTATAGGTGCAGGGAGGGTCAACGAGCAGTACTTC.

The gene calls are TRBV4-1 and TRBJ2-7; D ambiguous. The CDR3 extends over 13 amino acids. V was clipped by 3 bases and J by 3 bases, with 9 bases between them. Germline V lookup: CDR1 MGHRA, CDR2 YSYEKL. CDR3 in amino acids: CASSQGRNYEQYF. The DNA of the CDR3 is TGCGCCAGCAGCCAGGGCAGGAACTACGAGCAGTACTTC.

V usage is TRBV6-6 and J usage is TRBJ2-1, with D possibly matching TRBD1 (5 bases). Trimming removed 2 bases at V and 3 bases at J, with 11 bases between. There are 15 residues in the CDR3. Germline V gene lookup returns CDR1 MNHNY and CDR2 SVGAGI (reference sequence). The CDR3 region has the DNA TGTGCCAGCAGTTACGGGCAGGGTGTCTACAATGAGCAGTTCTTC. It translates to CASSYGQGVYNEQFF.

This sequence joins TRBV7-3 and TRBJ2-1; D is uncertain. This CDR3 contains 18 residues. The germline gives CDR1 SGHTA, CDR2 FQGTGA. V dropped 1 base and J dropped 0 bases, with 16 bases sitting between them. The CDR3 DNA reads as TGTGCCAGCAGCTTAAGTCCCTTAGGGCGAAGCTCCTACAATGAGCAGTTCTTC. It codes for CASSLSPLGRSSYNEQFF.

The V and J genes are TRBV27 and TRBJ1-1; D possibly corresponds to TRBD1 (6 bases). V gave up 5 bases and J gave up 6 bases, with 10 bases separating them. The CDR3 sequence is 12 residues long. In germline, CDR1 is MNHEY, CDR2 SMNVEV (reference sequence). Here the CDR3 DNA reads TGTGCCAGCAGTCGCACAGGGTCTGAAGCTTTCTTT. This codes for CASSRTGSEAFF.

The chain joins TRBV19 to TRBJ2-1; D not resolved. The germline V gene encodes CDR1 LNHDA and CDR2 SQIVND (reference sequence). The CDR3 extends over 15 amino acids. The V gene lost 3 bases and the J gene lost 8 bases, with 17 bases spanning the gap. The CDR3 loop reads CASSIRARTGDEQFF. The CDR3 region has the DNA TGTGCCAGTAGTATCCGGGCCCGAACCGGCGATGAGCAGTTCTTC.

This clone turned up a few times. This chain links TRBV19 with TRBJ1-1; no reliable D call. This CDR3 comprises 13 residues. Germline assignment: CDR1 LNHDA and CDR2 SQIVND (reference sequence). Trimming stripped 5 bases from V and 1 base from J, with 8 bases between. The CDR3 DNA sequence: TGTGCCAGTAGTCCACATCAGAACACTGAAGCTTTCTTT. Encoded protein: CASSPHQNTEAFF.

Regarding this clone: A single base separates this from a much larger clone, so it may be a read error. The same CDR3 can be traced to other DNA sequences in this sample. The chain is built from TRBV27 and TRBJ2-7, with TRBD1 as a possible D gene (6 bases). This CDR3 comprises 13 residues. The germline V and J ends were trimmed by 2 bases and 3 bases, with 8 bases remaining between them. Looked up from germline, CDR1 is MNHEY and CDR2 is SMNVEV (reference sequence). The CDR3 loop is CASSLGQFYEQYF. The DNA of the CDR3 is TGTGCCAGCAGTTTAGGACAGTTCTACGAGCAGTACTTC.

The rearrangement uses TRBV10-3 and TRBJ2-7, with 8 bases aligning to TRBD1. This CDR3 is 17 amino acids long. CDR1 is ENHRY, CDR2 SYGVKD, per germline. After removal of 0 bases from V and 1 base from J, the junction contained 8 bases not matched to a gene. The CDR3 DNA is TGTGCCATCAGTGAGTCAAGCACAGGGGGAAAATCCTACGAGCAGTACTTC. Its translation: CAISESSTGGKSYEQYF.

The J gene is TRBJ2-7, the V gene TRBV4-1; 7 nucleotides line up with TRBD2. This CDR3 contains 15 residues. Looked up from germline, CDR1 is MGHRA and CDR2 is YSYEKL. Trimming cost V 2 bases and J 2 bases; bases outside gene matches: 6. Written as DNA, the CDR3 is TGCGCCAGCAGCCAAAGAGGGACTATACCCTACGAGCAGTACTTC. This codes for CASSQRGTIPYEQYF.

Details on this clone: This specimen includes other DNA sequences encoding the same CDR3. This rearrangement joins TRBV27 to TRBJ2-2; the D gene could be TRBD1 or TRBD2 (6 bases each). Looked up from germline, CDR1 is MNHEY and CDR2 is SMNVEV (reference sequence). The CDR3 is 13 amino acids. V lost 5 bases and J 6 bases, leaving 10 bases between the germline ends. CDR3 coding DNA: TGTGCCAGCAGTCCCCGGGGGCCCGGGGAGCTGTTTTTT. Translated: CASSPRGPGELFF.

This clone was counted a few times. V is TRBV6-5 and J is TRBJ1-1; no firm D call. Germline CDR1 is MNHEY and CDR2 is SVGAGI. The CDR3 totals 10 residues. Here the CDR3 DNA reads TGTGCGTCCGGGGATCCTGAAGCTTTCTTT. Its translation: CASGDPEAFF.

This chain uses TRBV7-9 with TRBJ2-1; no reliable D call. Per the germline V gene, CDR1 is SEHNR and CDR2 is FQNEAQ (reference sequence). The V and J ends lost 4 bases and 5 bases respectively, with 15 bases between them. There are 15 residues in the CDR3. CDR3 DNA: TGTGCCAGCAGCTCCTGGGATTCTTGGAACAATGAGCAGTTCTTC. Its translation is CASSSWDSWNNEQFF.

The J gene is TRBJ2-3, the V gene TRBV29-1; D gene uncertain. The CDR3 sequence is 14 residues long. CDR1 and CDR2 from the germline V gene are SQVTM and ANQGSEA. V dropped 2 bases and J dropped 2 bases, with 11 bases sitting between them. The CDR3: CSVEWGVDTDTQYF. In DNA form, the CDR3 reads TGCAGCGTTGAATGGGGTGTCGACACAGATACGCAGTATTTT.

The V gene is TRBV9, the J gene TRBJ2-3; D might be TRBD1 or TRBD2, each matching 5 bases. V was cut by 1 base and J by 2 bases, with 14 bases left in between. This CDR3 has 16 residues. Germline-derived CDR1 and CDR2 are SGDLS and YYNGEE. The DNA for the CDR3 is TGTGCCAGCAGCGTAAAAGGGACCTCCTCCACAGATACGCAGTATTTT. Translation: CASSVKGTSSTDTQYF. Drawing the rest from reference TRBV9 and TRBJ2-3, the complete variable domain is DSGVTQTPKHLITATGQRVTLRCSPRSGDLSVYWYQQSLDQGLQFLIQYYNGEERAKGNILERFSAQQFPDLHSELNLSSLELGDSALYFCASSVKGTSSTDTQYFGPGTRLTVL.

This rearrangement joins TRBV2 to TRBJ2-5; D tentatively fits TRBD1 or TRBD2 (5 bases each). The germline V gene encodes CDR1 SNHLY and CDR2 FYNNEI. The CDR3 contains 15 residues. Trimming removed 3 bases from V and 5 bases from J, with 16 bases in between. CDR3 residues: CASSDLRGLGETQYF. CDR3 DNA sequence: TGTGCCAGCAGTGATTTGAGGGGCTTGGGGGAGACCCAGTACTTC.